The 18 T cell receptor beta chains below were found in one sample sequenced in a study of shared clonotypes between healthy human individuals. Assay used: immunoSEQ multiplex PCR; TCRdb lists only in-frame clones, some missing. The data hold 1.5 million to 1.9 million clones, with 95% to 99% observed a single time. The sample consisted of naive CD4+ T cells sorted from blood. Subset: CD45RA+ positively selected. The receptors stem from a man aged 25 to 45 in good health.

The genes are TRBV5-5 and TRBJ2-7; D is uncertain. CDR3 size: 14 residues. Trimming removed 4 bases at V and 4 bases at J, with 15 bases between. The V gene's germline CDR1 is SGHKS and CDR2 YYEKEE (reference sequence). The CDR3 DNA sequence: TGTGCCAGCAGCGCGGTCCTCGGCGCATACGAGCAGTACTTC. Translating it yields CASSAVLGAYEQYF.

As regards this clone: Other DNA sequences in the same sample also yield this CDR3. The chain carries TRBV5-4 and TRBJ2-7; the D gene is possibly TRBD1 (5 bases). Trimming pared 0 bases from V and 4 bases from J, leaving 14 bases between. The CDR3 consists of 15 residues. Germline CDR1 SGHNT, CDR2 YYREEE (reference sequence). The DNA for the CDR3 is TGTGCCAGCAGCTTGGGGGGCCAGGGTTATTACGAGCAGTACTTC. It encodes CASSLGGQGYYEQYF. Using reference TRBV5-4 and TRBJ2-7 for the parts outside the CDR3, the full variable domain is ETGVTQSPTHLIKTRGQQVTLRCSSQSGHNTVSWYQQALGQGPQFIFQYYREEENGRGNFPPRFSGLQFPNYSSELNVNALELDDSALYLCASSLGGQGYYEQYFGPGTRLTVT.

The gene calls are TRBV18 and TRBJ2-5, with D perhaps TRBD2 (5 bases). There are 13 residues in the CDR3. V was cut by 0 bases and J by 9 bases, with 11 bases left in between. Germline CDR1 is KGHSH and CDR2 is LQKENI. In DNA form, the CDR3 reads TGTGCCAGCTCACCACCGAGTTCGCGGGCCCAGTACTTC. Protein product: CASSPPSSRAQYF.

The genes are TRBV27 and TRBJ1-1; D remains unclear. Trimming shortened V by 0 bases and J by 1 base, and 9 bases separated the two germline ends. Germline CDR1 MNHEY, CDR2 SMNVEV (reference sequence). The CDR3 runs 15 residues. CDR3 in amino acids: CASSLSRGRNTEAFF. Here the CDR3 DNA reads TGTGCCAGCAGTTTATCTAGAGGGAGGAACACTGAAGCTTTCTTT.

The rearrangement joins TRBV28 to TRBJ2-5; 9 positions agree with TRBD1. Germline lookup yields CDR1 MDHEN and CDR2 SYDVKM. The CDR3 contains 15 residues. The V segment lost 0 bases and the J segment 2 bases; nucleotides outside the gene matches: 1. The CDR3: CASSLWTGGQETQYF. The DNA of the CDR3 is TGTGCCAGCAGTTTATGGACAGGGGGGCAAGAGACCCAGTACTTC.

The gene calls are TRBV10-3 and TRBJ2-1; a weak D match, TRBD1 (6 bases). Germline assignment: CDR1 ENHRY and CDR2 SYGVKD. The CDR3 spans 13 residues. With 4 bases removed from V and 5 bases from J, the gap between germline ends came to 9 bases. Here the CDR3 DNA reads TGTGCCATCAGTGGGACAGCTAACAATGAGCAGTTCTTC. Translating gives CAISGTANNEQFF.

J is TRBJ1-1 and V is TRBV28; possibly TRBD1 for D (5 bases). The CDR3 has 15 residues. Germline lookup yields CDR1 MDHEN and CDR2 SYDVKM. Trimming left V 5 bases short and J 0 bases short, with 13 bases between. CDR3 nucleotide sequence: TGTGCCAGCAGTCCGGCCCGGGGCTTGAACACTGAAGCTTTCTTT. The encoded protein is CASSPARGLNTEAFF.

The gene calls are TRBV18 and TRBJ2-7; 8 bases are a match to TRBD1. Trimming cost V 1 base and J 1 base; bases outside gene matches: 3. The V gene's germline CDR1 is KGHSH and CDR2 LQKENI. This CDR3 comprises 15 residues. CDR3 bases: TGTGCCAGCTCACCACAACAGGGGGAGTCCTACGAGCAGTACTTC. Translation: CASSPQQGESYEQYF. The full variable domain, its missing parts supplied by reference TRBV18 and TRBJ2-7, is NAGVMQNPRHLVRRRGQEARLRCSPMKGHSHVYWYRQLPEEGLKFMVYLQKENIIDESGMPKERFSAEFPKEGPSILRIQQVVRGDSAAYFCASSPQQGESYEQYFGPGTRLTVT.

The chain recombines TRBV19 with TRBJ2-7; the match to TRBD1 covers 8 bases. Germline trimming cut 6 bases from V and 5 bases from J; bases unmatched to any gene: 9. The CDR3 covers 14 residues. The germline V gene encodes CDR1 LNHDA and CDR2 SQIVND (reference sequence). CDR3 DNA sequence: TGTGCCAGTAGGAAAGGACAGGGTTCGGACGAGCAGTACTTC. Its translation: CASRKGQGSDEQYF.

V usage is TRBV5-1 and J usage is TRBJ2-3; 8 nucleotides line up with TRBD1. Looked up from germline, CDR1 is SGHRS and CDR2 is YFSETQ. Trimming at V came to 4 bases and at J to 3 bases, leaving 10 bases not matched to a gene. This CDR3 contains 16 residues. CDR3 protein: CASSANRGTGTDTQYF. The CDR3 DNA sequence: TGCGCCAGCAGCGCGAACCGGGGGACAGGTACAGATACGCAGTATTTT. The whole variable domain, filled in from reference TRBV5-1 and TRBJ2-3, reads KAGVTQTPRYLIKTRGQQVTLSCSPISGHRSVSWYQQTPGQGLQFLFEYFSETQRNKGNFPGRFSGRQFSNSRSEMNVSTLELGDSALYLCASSANRGTGTDTQYFGPGTRLTVL.

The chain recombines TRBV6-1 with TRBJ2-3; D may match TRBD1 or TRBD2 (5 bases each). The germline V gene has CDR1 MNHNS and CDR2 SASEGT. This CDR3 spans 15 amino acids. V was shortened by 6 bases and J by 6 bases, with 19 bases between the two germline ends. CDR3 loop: CASSLSGSRDDTQYF. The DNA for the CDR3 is TGTGCCAGCAGCTTATCCGGGTCCAGGGACGATACGCAGTATTTT.

The CDR3 bases are TGTGCCAGCAGCTTAGTCGGGAGGAACTCCTACAATGAGCAGTTCTTC. Protein: CASSLVGRNSYNEQFF. The gene calls are TRBV11-2 and TRBJ2-1, with 7 bases matching TRBD2. The CDR3 contains 16 residues. CDR1 and CDR2 from the germline V gene are SGHAT and FQNNGV. Unmatched junction bases numbered 3, after V lost 1 base and J lost 0 bases.

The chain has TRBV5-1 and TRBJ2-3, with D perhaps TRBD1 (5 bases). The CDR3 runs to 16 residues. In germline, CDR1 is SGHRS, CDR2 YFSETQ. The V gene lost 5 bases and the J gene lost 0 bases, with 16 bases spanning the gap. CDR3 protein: CASSQGAFFSTDTQYF. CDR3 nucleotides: TGCGCCAGCAGTCAAGGGGCTTTTTTTAGCACAGATACGCAGTATTTT. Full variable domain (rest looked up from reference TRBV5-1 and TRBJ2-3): KAGVTQTPRYLIKTRGQQVTLSCSPISGHRSVSWYQQTPGQGLQFLFEYFSETQRNKGNFPGRFSGRQFSNSRSEMNVSTLELGDSALYLCASSQGAFFSTDTQYFGPGTRLTVL.

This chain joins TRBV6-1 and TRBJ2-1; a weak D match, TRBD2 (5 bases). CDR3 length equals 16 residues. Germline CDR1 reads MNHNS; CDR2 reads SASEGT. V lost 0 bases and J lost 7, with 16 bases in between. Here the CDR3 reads CASSEAGSSRWNEQFF. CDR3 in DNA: TGTGCCAGCAGTGAAGCGGGGAGCAGCAGGTGGAATGAGCAGTTCTTC.

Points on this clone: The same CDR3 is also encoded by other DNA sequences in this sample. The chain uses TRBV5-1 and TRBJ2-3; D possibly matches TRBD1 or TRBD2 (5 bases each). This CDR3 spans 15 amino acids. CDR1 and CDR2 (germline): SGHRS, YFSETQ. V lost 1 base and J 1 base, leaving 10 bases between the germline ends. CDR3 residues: CASSLSGAGTDTQYF. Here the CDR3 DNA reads TGCGCCAGCAGCTTGTCCGGGGCCGGCACAGATACGCAGTATTTT.

CDR3 loop: CASSLRGPGNTIYF. For the CDR3, the DNA is TGCGCCAGCAGCTTGCGGGGTCCTGGAAACACCATATATTTT. The chain joins TRBV5-1 to TRBJ1-3, with D unclear. This CDR3 comprises 14 residues. Looked up from germline, CDR1 is SGHRS and CDR2 is YFSETQ. Trimming pared 1 base from V and 2 bases from J, leaving 7 bases between.

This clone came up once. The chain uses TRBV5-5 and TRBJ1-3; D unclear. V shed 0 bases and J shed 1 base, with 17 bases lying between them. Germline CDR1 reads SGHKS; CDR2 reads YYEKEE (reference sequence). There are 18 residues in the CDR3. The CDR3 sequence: CASSLVGTSPVSGNTIYF. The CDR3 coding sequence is TGTGCCAGCAGCTTGGTCGGCACATCCCCTGTTTCTGGAAACACCATATATTTT.

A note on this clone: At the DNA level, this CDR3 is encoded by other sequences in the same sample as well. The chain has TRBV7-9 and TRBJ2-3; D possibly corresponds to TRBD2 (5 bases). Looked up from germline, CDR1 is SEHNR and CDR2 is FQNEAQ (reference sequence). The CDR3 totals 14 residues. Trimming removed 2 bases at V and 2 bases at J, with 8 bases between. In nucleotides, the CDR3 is TGTGCCAGCAGCTTACGGGAAATCACAGATACGCAGTATTTT. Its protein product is CASSLREITDTQYF.